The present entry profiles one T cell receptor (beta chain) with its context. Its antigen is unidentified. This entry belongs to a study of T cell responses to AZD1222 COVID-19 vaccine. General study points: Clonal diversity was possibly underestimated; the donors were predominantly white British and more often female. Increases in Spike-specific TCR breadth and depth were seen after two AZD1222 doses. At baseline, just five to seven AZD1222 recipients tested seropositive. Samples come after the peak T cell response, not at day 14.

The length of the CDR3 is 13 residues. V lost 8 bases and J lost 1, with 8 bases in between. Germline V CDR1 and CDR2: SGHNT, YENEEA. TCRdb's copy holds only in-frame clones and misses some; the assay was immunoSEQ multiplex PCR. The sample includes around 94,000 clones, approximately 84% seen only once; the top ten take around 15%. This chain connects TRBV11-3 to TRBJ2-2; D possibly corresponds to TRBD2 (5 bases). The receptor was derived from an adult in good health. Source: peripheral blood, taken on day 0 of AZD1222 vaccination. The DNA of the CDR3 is TGTGCCAGCTTGGAGGAGAACACCGGGGAGCTGTTTTTT. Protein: CASLEENTGELFF.